One and the same sample provided the 19 T cell receptor beta chains below, sequenced in a study of control samples from healthy donors and cancer patients. Profiled with immunoSEQ multiplex PCR; TCRdb holds only in-frame clones, not every one. The data contain 200,000 to 250,000 clones, roughly 94% of them singletons. Sequenced material: blood. Receptors originate from a man aged 45-60 years in good health.

V usage is TRBV18 and J usage is TRBJ2-4; D possibly corresponds to TRBD2 (6 bases). V lost 1 base, J lost 9 bases, and 19 bases lay in between. This CDR3 is built from 16 residues. Germline CDR1 is KGHSH and CDR2 is LQKENI. The chain's CDR3 is CASSPRGNSFQSIQYF. In DNA, the CDR3 is TGTGCCAGCTCACCACGCGGGAATTCTTTTCAAAGCATTCAGTACTTC.

The CDR3 coding sequence is TGTGCCAGCAGTCCACCCGGGGGGCGCACTGAAGCTTTCTTT. This translates into CASSPPGGRTEAFF. The chain has TRBV7-2 and TRBJ1-1, with D possibly TRBD1 on 6 matching bases. Germline-derived CDR1 and CDR2 are SGHTA and FQGNSA. This CDR3 is 14 amino acids long. V gave up 6 bases and J gave up 4 bases, with 15 bases separating them.

The chain is built from TRBV4-1 and TRBJ1-2, with D perhaps TRBD1 (5 bases). Germline V CDR1 and CDR2: MGHRA, YSYEKL. V lost 1 base and J lost 8, with 23 bases in between. The CDR3 runs 17 residues. CDR3 DNA sequence: TGCGCCAGCAGCCAAGCGTCGAGTGGGACCCTAGGCGGCGGCTACACCTTC. As protein: CASSQASSGTLGGGYTF.

This clone was recorded only once. V gene TRBV11-2 combines with J gene TRBJ2-1; D call uncertain. CDR1 is SGHAT, CDR2 FQNNGV, per germline. This CDR3 has 13 amino acids. The V and J ends lost 5 bases and 7 bases respectively, with 12 bases between them. CDR3 nucleotides: TGTGCCAGCAGCAGAAGCATTTGGAATGAGCAGTTCTTC. Encoded protein: CASSRSIWNEQFF.

V and J are TRBV6-2 or TRBV6-3 and TRBJ2-7, with a weak D call TRBD2 (6 bases). Germline CDR1 is MNHEY and CDR2 is SVGEGT. V was shortened by 3 bases and J by 0 bases, with 15 bases between the two germline ends. This CDR3 region has 16 residues. CDR3 DNA sequence: TGTGCCAGCAGTTATGGGCCGGCGGGGAGCTCCTACGAGCAGTACGTC. Protein sequence: CASSYGPAGSSYEQYV.

This rearrangement joins TRBV2 to TRBJ2-5; TRBD2 matches 9 bases. J gave up 3 bases and V 5 bases, and 7 bases lay outside the gene matches. Looked up from germline, CDR1 is SNHLY and CDR2 is FYNNEI. The CDR3 extends over 15 amino acids. The CDR3 sequence is CASSNIASGKETQYF. The CDR3 nucleotides read TGTGCCAGCAGTAATATTGCTAGCGGGAAAGAGACCCAGTACTTC. Full variable domain (remainder filled in from reference TRBV2 and TRBJ2-5): EPEVTQTPSHQVTQMGQEVILRCVPISNHLYFYWYRQILGQKVEFLVSFYNNEISEKSEIFDDQFSVERPDGSNFTLKIRSTKLEDSAMYFCASSNIASGKETQYFGPGTRLLVL.

J is TRBJ2-2 and V is TRBV7-8, with 8 bases aligning to TRBD2. The CDR3 totals 14 residues. The junction had 9 bases not matched to a gene; V was cut back by 5 bases and J by 10 bases. Germline loops: CDR1 SGHVS, CDR2 FQNEAQ. This CDR3 is CASSGFRGGPELFF. The DNA of the CDR3 is TGTGCCAGCAGCGGGTTCCGGGGGGGCCCGGAGCTGTTTTTT.

The rearrangement uses TRBV6-5 and TRBJ1-6, with 7 bases matching TRBD1. The CDR3 contains 15 residues. The V and J ends lost 6 bases and 7 bases, in that order; junction bases with no gene match: 9. CDR1 is MNHEY, CDR2 SVGAGI, per germline. CDR3 DNA: TGTGCCAGCAGCTTTACCGGGACAGTAAATTCACCCCTCCACTTT. It encodes CASSFTGTVNSPLHF.

The J gene is TRBJ2-5, the V gene TRBV29-1; 7 bases fit TRBD2. CDR1 and CDR2 (germline): SQVTM, ANQGSEA. The CDR3 contains 13 residues. Trimming removed 3 bases from V and 5 bases from J; junction bases left unmatched: 6. In DNA, the CDR3 is TGCAGCGTTGAGTCGGGGGGTGAGGAGACCCAGTACTTC. Its protein product is CSVESGGEETQYF.

The rearrangement links TRBV2 to TRBJ2-7; D gene uncertain. V was trimmed by 3 bases and J by 5 bases, leaving 17 bases between them. This CDR3 spans 15 amino acids. Germline CDR1 and CDR2: SNHLY and FYNNEI. CDR3 nucleotide sequence: TGTGCCAGCAGTGACACTCCGGGTCGACTCCACGAGCAGTACTTC. The encoded protein is CASSDTPGRLHEQYF.

This chain links TRBV2 with TRBJ1-5, with D unclear. The CDR3 consists of 14 residues. Germline V gene sequence: CDR1 SNHLY, CDR2 FYNNEI. Between the trimmed V and J ends, which lost 2 bases and 7 bases, there was a span of 12 bases. The CDR3 region is CASSELSSRQPQHF. CDR3 DNA sequence: TGTGCCAGCAGTGAACTTTCGAGCAGGCAGCCCCAGCATTTT. Looking up the rest from reference TRBV2 and TRBJ1-5 gives the full variable domain: EPEVTQTPSHQVTQMGQEVILRCVPISNHLYFYWYRQILGQKVEFLVSFYNNEISEKSEIFDDQFSVERPDGSNFTLKIRSTKLEDSAMYFCASSELSSRQPQHFGDGTRLSIL.

The gene calls are TRBV5-6 and TRBJ2-2, with 7 bases that match TRBD1. Germline V gene sequence: CDR1 SGHDT, CDR2 YYEEEE. The J segment lost 6 bases and the V segment lost 0 bases, leaving 2 bases of the junction unmatched. The CDR3 is 14 residues long. The CDR3 spells CASSLVGGPGELFF. The CDR3 DNA sequence: TGTGCCAGCAGCTTGGTAGGGGGCCCCGGGGAGCTGTTTTTT.

This chain connects TRBV5-1 to TRBJ2-2, with D perhaps being TRBD1 or TRBD2 (5 bases each). The germline gives CDR1 SGHRS, CDR2 YFSETQ. This CDR3 is 16 amino acids long. The V and J ends lost 1 base and 4 bases respectively, with 14 bases between them. CDR3 bases: TGCGCCAGCAGCTTGTCCAGAGGGGCGGCCACCGGGGAGCTGTTTTTT. Its translation: CASSLSRGAATGELFF.

The V and J genes are TRBV18 and TRBJ2-5; D ambiguous. The CDR3 is 13 amino acids. Trimming stripped 1 base from V and 5 bases from J, with 8 bases between. The germline gives CDR1 KGHSH, CDR2 LQKENI. CDR3 residues: CASSPQGSETQYF. In DNA, the CDR3 is TGTGCCAGCTCACCACAGGGTAGCGAGACCCAGTACTTC. Using reference TRBV18 and TRBJ2-5 for the parts outside the CDR3, the full variable domain is NAGVMQNPRHLVRRRGQEARLRCSPMKGHSHVYWYRQLPEEGLKFMVYLQKENIIDESGMPKERFSAEFPKEGPSILRIQQVVRGDSAAYFCASSPQGSETQYFGPGTRLLVL.

The chain joins TRBV7-2 to TRBJ1-5; possibly TRBD1 for D (5 bases). The V end was cut by 4 bases, the J end by 4 bases, with 8 bases between. Germline lookup yields CDR1 SGHTA and CDR2 FQGNSA. The CDR3 totals 13 residues. In nucleotides, the CDR3 is TGTGCCAGCAGCTCTACAGGAAATCAGCCCCAGCATTTT. Residues: CASSSTGNQPQHF.

The chain employs TRBV6-5 and TRBJ1-3; D may be TRBD1 (5 bases). The CDR3 is 14 amino acids. V was pared by 4 bases and J by 2 bases, with 9 bases between. Germline lookup yields CDR1 MNHEY and CDR2 SVGAGI. CDR3 protein: CASSFRQTGNTIYF. The CDR3 DNA reads as TGTGCCAGCAGTTTTAGACAGACTGGAAACACCATATATTTT.

The rearrangement joins TRBV7-2 to TRBJ1-3; D is unclear. Trimming cost V 3 bases and J 6 bases, with 12 bases left between them. This CDR3 comprises 14 residues. Germline values: CDR1 SGHTA, CDR2 FQGNSA. In DNA, the CDR3 is TGTGCCAGCAGCTTTCCCAGGACCGAAAACACCATATATTTT. It encodes CASSFPRTENTIYF.

The chain carries TRBV5-1 and TRBJ2-2, with 8 bases fitting TRBD1. V lost 7 bases to trimming and J lost 5 bases; unmatched junction nucleotides: 4. CDR1 is SGHRS, CDR2 YFSETQ, per germline. The CDR3 totals 13 residues. The CDR3 DNA reads TGCGCCAGCCCGGACAGGGAAACCGGGGAGCTGTTTTTT. It translates to CASPDRETGELFF. Full variable domain (rest looked up from reference TRBV5-1 and TRBJ2-2): KAGVTQTPRYLIKTRGQQVTLSCSPISGHRSVSWYQQTPGQGLQFLFEYFSETQRNKGNFPGRFSGRQFSNSRSEMNVSTLELGDSALYLCASPDRETGELFFGEGSRLTVL.

The chain has TRBV12-3 or TRBV12-4 and TRBJ1-1; D not certain. Trimming shortened V by 2 bases and J by 0 bases, and 4 bases separated the two germline ends. The CDR3 has 13 residues. CDR3 DNA: TGTGCCAGCAGTTTACAAGTGAACACTGAAGCTTTCTTT. The encoded protein is CASSLQVNTEAFF.